This is a list of T cell receptor beta chains from one sample in a study of early T cells in non-severe SARS-CoV-2 infection. TCRdb ran MiXCR on the 5' RACE reads and lists one entry per CDR3 protein. The data show 68,000 or so distinct CDR3 sequences, over 10% seen once. Sequenced sample: whole blood. Every receptor here comes from an adult who was a healthcare worker with PCR-confirmed SARS-CoV-2 infection or an uninfected control (not recorded which). Both conserved end residues are trimmed from each CDR3. The order of the fields is J gene, V gene, CDR3 protein.

j_gene: TRBJ2-7
v_gene: TRBV27
CDR3aa: ASRSRFDSYEQY

j_gene: TRBJ2-7
v_gene: TRBV7-6
CDR3aa: ASSLGTRGHEQY

j_gene: TRBJ2-2
v_gene: TRBV19
CDR3aa: ASTRDRGFTGELF

j_gene: TRBJ2-1
v_gene: TRBV6-1
CDR3aa: ASSELVSRVGEQF

j_gene: TRBJ1-2
v_gene: TRBV30
CDR3aa: AWRETVSYT

j_gene: TRBJ2-7
v_gene: TRBV4-3
CDR3aa: ASSQDRAHEQY

j_gene: TRBJ2-7
v_gene: TRBV29-1
CDR3aa: SVEGQGNSYEQY

j_gene: TRBJ1-2
v_gene: TRBV27
CDR3aa: ASSPLGPNYGYT

j_gene: TRBJ1-4
v_gene: TRBV5-1
CDR3aa: ASSIGVPSEEKLF

j_gene: TRBJ1-4
v_gene: TRBV27
CDR3aa: ASAGHHGGRKLF

j_gene: TRBJ1-4
v_gene: TRBV7-8
CDR3aa: ASTPLYGTANEKLF

j_gene: TRBJ1-1
v_gene: TRBV7-9
CDR3aa: ASSPPTLASTEAF

j_gene: TRBJ2-7
v_gene: TRBV29-1
CDR3aa: SVETGDSYEQY

j_gene: TRBJ2-1
v_gene: TRBV7-6
CDR3aa: ASSAAGGASEQF

j_gene: TRBJ1-6
v_gene: TRBV30
CDR3aa: AWRGAINSPLH

j_gene: TRBJ2-4
v_gene: TRBV12-3/TRBV12-4
CDR3aa: ASSLGGASY

j_gene: TRBJ1-6
v_gene: TRBV9
CDR3aa: ASSVTGAPYNSPLH

j_gene: TRBJ2-2
v_gene: TRBV5-5
CDR3aa: ASSFKGQGAGELF

j_gene: TRBJ2-3
v_gene: TRBV6-1
CDR3aa: ASSLGQPDTQY

j_gene: TRBJ1-2
v_gene: TRBV3-1
CDR3aa: ASSQVRTEYGYT

j_gene: TRBJ2-5
v_gene: TRBV12-3/TRBV12-4
CDR3aa: ASSFGDETQY

j_gene: TRBJ2-2
v_gene: TRBV7-8
CDR3aa: ASSFRTTGELF

j_gene: TRBJ1-2
v_gene: TRBV6-4
CDR3aa: ATSDRPNYGYT

j_gene: TRBJ2-1
v_gene: TRBV6-4
CDR3aa: ASSGWGGKGTEQF

j_gene: TRBJ1-6
v_gene: TRBV27
CDR3aa: ASSLRPPQGLINSPLH

j_gene: TRBJ2-1
v_gene: TRBV19
CDR3aa: ASSMQRASEQF

j_gene: TRBJ2-3
v_gene: TRBV5-1
CDR3aa: ASSRGRGTSSTDTQY

j_gene: TRBJ1-1
v_gene: TRBV4-1
CDR3aa: ASSHPQGAYTEAF

j_gene: TRBJ2-5
v_gene: TRBV10-3
CDR3aa: AISVAETQY

j_gene: TRBJ2-1
v_gene: TRBV7-9
CDR3aa: ASSPNARVGQGVNEQF

j_gene: TRBJ1-2
v_gene: TRBV7-9
CDR3aa: ASSSPGTETNYGYT

j_gene: TRBJ2-1
v_gene: TRBV4-2
CDR3aa: ASSQETGGSSYNEQF

j_gene: TRBJ2-3
v_gene: TRBV19
CDR3aa: ASSIYERDTDTQY

j_gene: TRBJ1-1
v_gene: TRBV5-1
CDR3aa: ASSPGGQGLGAF

j_gene: TRBJ2-1
v_gene: TRBV12-5
CDR3aa: ASGLLGSDHEQF

j_gene: TRBJ2-3
v_gene: TRBV7-6
CDR3aa: ASSFGTQGADTQY